What follows are 21 T cell receptor beta chains derived from one specimen sequenced in a study of patients and donors after allogeneic stem cell transplantation. TCRdb re-called the RT-PCR reads with MiXCR, one entry per CDR3 protein. The profile covers about 74,000 distinct CDR3 sequences, with more than 25% appearing a single time and 26% taken by the ten largest. The sample was blood, either unsorted or a sorted T cell fraction (not recorded which). These receptors were obtained from a human donor who was either an allogeneic HSCT recipient or a stem cell or donor lymphocyte infusion donor (not recorded which). It is not recorded whose cells these are; they may come from a transplant donor.

V usage is TRBV5-1 and J usage is TRBJ2-5, with a possible D match to TRBD2 (6 bases). This CDR3 comprises 15 residues. Germline CDR1 is SGHRS and CDR2 is YFSETQ. The V gene lost 3 bases and the J gene lost 0 bases, with 12 bases spanning the gap. The CDR3 bases are TGCGCCAGCAGCTCGATCCGGGACTACCAAGAGACCCAGTACTTC. Its protein product is CASSSIRDYQETQYF. Together with reference TRBV5-1 and TRBJ2-5, the CDR3 gives the full variable domain: KAGVTQTPRYLIKTRGQQVTLSCSPISGHRSVSWYQQTPGQGLQFLFEYFSETQRNKGNFPGRFSGRQFSNSRSEMNVSTLELGDSALYLCASSSIRDYQETQYFGPGTRLLVL.

The V gene is TRBV4-1, the J gene TRBJ2-5; the D is unclear. Per germline, CDR1 MGHRA and CDR2 YSYEKL. Between the trimmed V and J ends, which lost 1 base and 5 bases, there was a span of 14 bases. The length of the CDR3 is 15 residues. CDR3 bases: TGCGCCAGCAGCCAAGTGCACGGCATCCCGGAGACCCAGTACTTC. Translated, it gives CASSQVHGIPETQYF.

This clonotype was seen a handful of times. The chain combines TRBV9 with TRBJ1-6, with D perhaps TRBD1 (5 bases). Trimming stripped 0 bases from V and 9 bases from J, with 10 bases between. Per germline, CDR1 SGDLS and CDR2 YYNGEE. The CDR3 loop spans 14 amino acids. CDR3 protein: CASSVGQGPSPLHF. The CDR3 DNA sequence: TGTGCCAGCAGCGTAGGGCAGGGACCTTCACCCCTCCACTTT.

This sequence joins TRBV6-1 and TRBJ1-2; a weak D match, TRBD1 (6 bases). The CDR3 consists of 15 residues. Trimming removed 6 bases from V and 6 bases from J, with 20 bases in between. Germline V gene sequence: CDR1 MNHNS, CDR2 SASEGT. The CDR3 spells CASSRREQGRDGYTF. The CDR3 DNA reads TGTGCCAGCAGCCGAAGGGAACAGGGCAGGGATGGCTACACCTTC.

A few counts support this clonotype. The V and J genes are TRBV9 and TRBJ1-5; a possible D gene is TRBD1 (6 bases). The CDR3 contains 17 residues. The V end was cut by 2 bases, the J end by 0 bases, with 15 bases between. Germline V gene sequence: CDR1 SGDLS, CDR2 YYNGEE. The CDR3 nucleotides are TGTGCCAGCAGCGTCTCGGGACAACCTTCTAGCAATCAGCCCCAGCATTTT. Protein: CASSVSGQPSSNQPQHF.

This clonotype was observed a few times. V and J are TRBV20-1 and TRBJ2-2; no definite D call. Trimming pared 3 bases from V and 1 base from J, leaving 6 bases between. Germline V gives CDR1 DFQATT, CDR2 SNEGSKA (reference sequence). The CDR3 covers 13 residues. In DNA form, the CDR3 reads TGCAGTGCTAGTCTGGTGAACACCGGGGAGCTGTTTTTT. This sequence encodes CSASLVNTGELFF.

This CDR3 is CASSPYIDSPLHF. In DNA, the CDR3 is TGCGCCAGCAGCCCCTACATCGATTCACCCCTCCACTTT. V gene TRBV5-1 combines with J gene TRBJ1-6; no clear D gene. The CDR3 sequence is 13 residues long. V was cut by 4 bases and J by 8 bases, with 10 bases left in between. CDR1 is SGHRS, CDR2 YFSETQ, per germline.

This clonotype was detected a few times. This sequence joins TRBV24-1 and TRBJ2-7; maybe TRBD1 (5 bases). V was cut by 4 bases and J by 8 bases, with 26 bases left in between. Germline loops: CDR1 KGHDR, CDR2 SFDVKD. The CDR3 runs to 17 residues. Written as DNA, the CDR3 is TGTGCCACCAGTGAATTTGGTGGCAGGGCCCCTACCGGCAAGCAGTACTTC. Its translation: CATSEFGGRAPTGKQYF.

The chain combines TRBV6-2 or TRBV6-3 with TRBJ1-1; no clear D gene. This CDR3 spans 14 amino acids. Germline CDR1 and CDR2: MNHEY and SVGEGT. Trimming cost V 3 bases and J 0 bases, with 8 bases left between them. In nucleotides, the CDR3 is TGTGCCAGCAGTTATGGCGGAATGAACACTGAAGCTTTCTTT. It is translated as CASSYGGMNTEAFF.

The chain joins TRBV6-1 to TRBJ2-7; perhaps TRBD2 as D (5 bases). V was trimmed by 2 bases and J by 3 bases, leaving 14 bases between them. The CDR3 is 15 amino acids. Germline CDR1 and CDR2: MNHNS and SASEGT. The CDR3 spells CASSELNLRDYEQYF. The CDR3 DNA reads TGTGCCAGCAGTGAACTCAATCTCCGGGACTACGAGCAGTACTTC.

The genes are TRBV24-1 and TRBJ2-5; D is unclear. CDR3 size: 12 residues. The V end lost 2 bases, the J end lost 4 bases, and 4 bases lay between the germline ends. Per the germline V gene, CDR1 is KGHDR and CDR2 is SFDVKD. CDR3 loop: CATSDWGETQYF. CDR3 bases: TGTGCCACCAGTGATTGGGGAGAGACCCAGTACTTC.

The chain joins TRBV29-1 to TRBJ2-3; D tentatively reads TRBD1 or TRBD2 (5 bases each). From germline, CDR1 is SQVTM and CDR2 ANQGSEA. V lost 7 bases and J lost 4, with 18 bases in between. The CDR3 has 14 amino acids. The CDR3 nucleotides are TGCAGCGGTCTTGGGGGACCTCGCGCAGATACGCAGTATTTT. As protein: CSGLGGPRADTQYF.

This clonotype has more than one count but fewer than ten. As DNA, the CDR3 is TGTGCCAGCAGTTTGCAGGTGTGGGGCACAGATACGCAGTATTTT. Translating it yields CASSLQVWGTDTQYF. The gene calls are TRBV28 and TRBJ2-3; D unclear. The CDR3 runs 15 residues. Trimming left V 3 bases short and J 1 base short, with 11 bases between. In germline, CDR1 is MDHEN, CDR2 SYDVKM.

This clonotype showed up just a few times. J is TRBJ2-3 and V is TRBV7-6, with TRBD1 matching over 7 bases. The CDR3 runs to 16 residues. The V gene's germline CDR1 is SGHVS and CDR2 FNYEAQ. J gave up 7 bases and V 3 bases, and 13 bases lay outside the gene matches. The CDR3, as DNA: TGTGCCAGCAGCTTCAATTCGGCGAAGGGGGCCTATACGCAGTATTTT. Its translation: CASSFNSAKGAYTQYF.

The table lists this clonotype with a count of one. This sequence joins TRBV10-3 and TRBJ2-7; 7 bases are shared with TRBD2. Germline CDR1 is ENHRY and CDR2 is SYGVKD. The junction had 9 bases not matched to a gene; V was cut back by 0 bases and J by 1 base. This CDR3 contains 17 residues. CDR3 sequence: CAISESAGIGGSYEQYF. The CDR3, as DNA: TGTGCCATCAGTGAGTCCGCGGGAATCGGGGGGTCCTACGAGCAGTACTTC.

The chain is built from TRBV7-2 and TRBJ2-6; unclear D gene. Germline loops: CDR1 SGHTA, CDR2 FQGNSA. This CDR3 contains 13 residues. V was pared by 7 bases and J by 4 bases, with 8 bases between. This CDR3 is CASTDSGANVLTF. The CDR3, as DNA: TGTGCCAGCACCGATAGCGGGGCCAACGTCCTGACTTTC. The variable domain in full, with the rest retrieved from reference TRBV7-2 and TRBJ2-6, is GAGVSQSPSNKVTEKGKDVELRCDPISGHTALYWYRQSLGQGLEFLIYFQGNSAPDKSGLPSDRFSAERTGGSVSTLTIQRTQQEDSAVYLCASTDSGANVLTFGAGSRLTVL.

There are a few counts of this clonotype. The chain uses TRBV24-1 and TRBJ2-3; no clear D. This CDR3 is 16 amino acids long. Germline V gives CDR1 KGHDR, CDR2 SFDVKD. V was trimmed by 3 bases and J by 0 bases, leaving 12 bases between them. CDR3 loop: CATSDPQSVSTDTQYF. The CDR3 DNA sequence: TGTGCCACCAGTGATCCCCAGTCGGTTAGCACAGATACGCAGTATTTT.

The chain recombines TRBV15 with TRBJ1-1, with D hard to call. Trimming took off 9 bases at V and 5 bases at J, with 19 bases between the two ends. The germline V gene has CDR1 LNHNV and CDR2 YYDKDF (reference sequence). The CDR3 contains 14 residues. DNA of the CDR3: TGTGCCACTGCACGAGGAAGGCTAGGGACTGAAGCTTTCTTT. Residues: CATARGRLGTEAFF.

The V and J genes are TRBV24-1 and TRBJ2-5; 9 bases line up with TRBD1. The CDR3 has 16 residues. V was clipped by 1 base and J by 5 bases; unmatched bases: 7. Germline V gives CDR1 KGHDR, CDR2 SFDVKD. Written as DNA, the CDR3 is TGTGCCACCAGTGATTTTGGGACAGGGCGGCGGGAGACCCAGTACTTC. This gives the protein CATSDFGTGRRETQYF.

This chain uses TRBV5-1 with TRBJ1-2, with 8 bases identical to TRBD1. Trimming cost V 0 bases and J 7 bases; bases outside gene matches: 8. This CDR3 has 15 residues. Per germline, CDR1 SGHRS and CDR2 YFSETQ. The CDR3: CASSLEAGGVGGYTF. The CDR3 nucleotides are TGCGCCAGCAGCTTGGAAGCAGGGGGCGTCGGTGGCTACACCTTC.

This chain uses TRBV20-1 with TRBJ1-5, with D possibly TRBD1 on 5 matching bases. Germline V gene lookup returns CDR1 DFQATT and CDR2 SNEGSKA (reference sequence). The length of the CDR3 is 18 residues. V was cut by 3 bases and J by 0 bases, with 21 bases left in between. CDR3 protein: CSASGLGDGRYSNQPQHF. The CDR3 bases are TGCAGTGCTAGTGGGCTGGGGGACGGTAGATATAGCAATCAGCCCCAGCATTTT.